The T cell receptor (beta chain) described here comes from a study of brain T cells in children with intractable seizures. This sample's time point: blood from clinic visit 5 months post-surgery; TSC patient then seizure free. Surgery cases with the highest brain T cell transcript signatures were chosen for sequencing. Pre-surgery treatment included at least one anti-epileptic drug. As to this clone: Its antigen is not known.

Study-wide findings and caveats: Viral specificity was inferred only from CDR3 similarity; HCMV serostatus was unknown. Pre-surgery blood may have been undersampled, hiding some clones.

The assay was immunoSEQ multiplex PCR, and TCRdb's table has in-frame clones only and misses some. The sample includes approximately 330,000 clones, 93% of them seen just once. The source material was peripheral blood, sampled around 5 months after surgery. The TCR was taken from a boy under two years old with tuberous sclerosis and intractable seizures.

The CDR3 DNA follows: TGTGCCAGCAGCTCCTTGTCCCCCGGGGAGCAGTTCTTC. It is translated as CASSSLSPGEQFF. The chain couples TRBV13 to TRBJ2-1; unclear D gene. Looked up from germline, CDR1 is PRHDT and CDR2 is FYEKMQ (reference sequence). V was clipped by 4 bases and J by 10 bases, with 14 bases between them. The CDR3 consists of 13 residues.